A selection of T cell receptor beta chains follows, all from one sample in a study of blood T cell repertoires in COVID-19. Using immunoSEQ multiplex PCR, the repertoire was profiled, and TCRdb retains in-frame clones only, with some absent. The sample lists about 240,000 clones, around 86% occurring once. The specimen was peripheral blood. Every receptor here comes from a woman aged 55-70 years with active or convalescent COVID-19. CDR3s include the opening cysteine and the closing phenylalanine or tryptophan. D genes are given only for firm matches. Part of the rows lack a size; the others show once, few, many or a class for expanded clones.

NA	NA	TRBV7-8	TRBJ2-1	TGTGCCAGCAGCTTACGGGGGGCTACCTACAATGAGCAGTTCTTC	CASSLRGATYNEQFF
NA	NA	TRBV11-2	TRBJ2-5	TGTGCCAGCAGCTCACCCGTCGGAGAGACCCAGTACTTC	CASSSPVGETQYF
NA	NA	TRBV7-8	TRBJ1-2	TGTGCCAGCAGCCACTGGACAGTCTCTAACTATGGCTACACCTTC	CASSHWTVSNYGYTF
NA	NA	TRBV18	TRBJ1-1	TGTGCCAGCTCACCACCGCGTTCGAGGAGCACTGAAGCTTTCTTT	CASSPPRSRSTEAFF
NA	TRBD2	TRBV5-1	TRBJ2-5	TGCGCCAGCAGCTCGGGACTAGCGGGGGGGCCGGGAGAGACCCAGTACTTC	CASSSGLAGGPGETQYF
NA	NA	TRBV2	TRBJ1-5	TGTGCCAGCAGTGGCGTAGTGAGCAATCAGCCCCAGCATTTT	CASSGVVSNQPQHF
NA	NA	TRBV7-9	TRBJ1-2	TGTGCCAGCAGCGCCCCACAGGGAATCAACTATGGCTACACCTTC	CASSAPQGINYGYTF
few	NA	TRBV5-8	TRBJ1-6	TGTGCCAGCAGCAGAAGGGGAGGGAATTCACCCCTCCACTTT	CASSRRGGNSPLHF
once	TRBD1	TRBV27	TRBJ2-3	TGTGCCAGCTCGGACAGGTCCACAGATACGCAGTATTTT	CASSDRSTDTQYF
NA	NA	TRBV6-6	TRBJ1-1	TGTGCCAGCAGTTACGGGTTGGGGGGGGCTGGGACTGAAGCTTTCTTT	CASSYGLGGAGTEAFF
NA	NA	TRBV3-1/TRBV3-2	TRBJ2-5	TGTGCCAGCAGCCAAGAATCGCTGACGTGGGGGGCCCAGTACTTC	CASSQESLTWGAQYF
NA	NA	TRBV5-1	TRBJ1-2	TGCGCCAGCAGCTCCGGGCAGGAGGAGGTTTCTGGCTACACCTTC	CASSSGQEEVSGYTF
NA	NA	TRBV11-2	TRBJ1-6	TGTGCCAGCAGCTCGGACATATCTCATTCACCCCTCCACTTT	CASSSDISHSPLHF
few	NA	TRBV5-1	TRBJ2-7	TGCGCCAGCAGCCCCCTCAGTTCCTACGAGCAGTACTTC	CASSPLSSYEQYF
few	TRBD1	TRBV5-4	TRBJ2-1	TGTGCCAGCAGCCTCCCGGGACAGCAAAACAATGAGCAGTTCTTC	CASSLPGQQNNEQFF
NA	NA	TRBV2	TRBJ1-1	TGTGCCAGCAGTGCCGGGTCCTCCTTTTTT	CASSAGSSFF
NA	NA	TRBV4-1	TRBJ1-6	TGCGCCAGCAGCCAAGATCCGGGATCTTTTAATTCACCCCTCCACTTT	CASSQDPGSFNSPLHF
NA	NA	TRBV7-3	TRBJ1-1	TGTGCCAGCAGCTCCGGACTGGGAGGCACTGAAGCTTTCTTT	CASSSGLGGTEAFF
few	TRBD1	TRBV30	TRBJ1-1	TGTGCCTGGAATCCCTTTCTCGGGACAGACTTGAACACTGAAGCTTTCTTT	CAWNPFLGTDLNTEAFF
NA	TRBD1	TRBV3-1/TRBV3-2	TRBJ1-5	TGTGCCAGCATCGAGGGTAGACAGGGGAATCAGCCCCAGCATTTT	CASIEGRQGNQPQHF
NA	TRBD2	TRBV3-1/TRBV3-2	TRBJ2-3	TGTGCCAGCAGCCAAGTATCGGGGGGTCCAGATACGCAGTATTTT	CASSQVSGGPDTQYF
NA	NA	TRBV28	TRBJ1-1	TGTGCCAGCAGCCAAAAAACATACGGGGGTTATGAAGCTTTCTTT	CASSQKTYGGYEAFF
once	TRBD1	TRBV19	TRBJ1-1	TGTGCCAGTAGGCGAACGGGACAGACCATGAACACTGAAGCTTTCTTT	CASRRTGQTMNTEAFF
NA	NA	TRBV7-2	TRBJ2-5	TGTGCCAGCAGCTTGTGGCGGGGGCTCCAAGAGACCCAGTACTTC	CASSLWRGLQETQYF
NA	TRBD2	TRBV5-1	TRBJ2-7	TGCGCCAGCAGCTTGGCCGGGGGGAGGCAGTACTTC	CASSLAGGRQYF
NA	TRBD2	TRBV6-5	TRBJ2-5	TGTGCCAGCAACCCCGGACTAGCGGAAGAGACCCAGTACTTC	CASNPGLAEETQYF
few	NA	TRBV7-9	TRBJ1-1	TGTGCCAGCAGCTTAGTCTCACTCTTTAACACTGAAGCTTTCTTT	CASSLVSLFNTEAFF
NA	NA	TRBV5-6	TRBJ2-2	TGTGCCAGCAGCTTGCAGGGTTCGGGGGCCGGGGAGCTGTTTTTT	CASSLQGSGAGELFF
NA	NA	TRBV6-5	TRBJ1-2	TGTGCCAGCAGTATGGACAGCCGAAACAACTATGGCTACACCTTC	CASSMDSRNNYGYTF
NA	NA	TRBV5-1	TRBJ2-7	TGCGCCAGCAGCTATACAGGGGAGGCCTACGAGCAGTACTTC	CASSYTGEAYEQYF
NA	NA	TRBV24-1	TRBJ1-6	TGTGCCACCAGTGATTTCCCACTCTCCTATAATTCACCCCTCCACTTT	CATSDFPLSYNSPLHF
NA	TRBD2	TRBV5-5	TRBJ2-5	TGTGCCAGCAGCTTGGCCGTGCGGGGGGCCTCGTGGGAGACCCAGTACTTC	CASSLAVRGASWETQYF
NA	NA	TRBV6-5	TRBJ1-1	TGTGCCAGCAGTTACTCAAAAGGGAGGGACACTGAAGCTTTCTTT	CASSYSKGRDTEAFF
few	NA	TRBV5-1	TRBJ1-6	TGCGCCAGCAGCTTGGACAGCTCCTATAATTCACCCCTCCACTTT	CASSLDSSYNSPLHF
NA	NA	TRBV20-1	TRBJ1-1	TGCAGTGCTAGTTCGGGGTTGATCACTGAAGCTTTCTTT	CSASSGLITEAFF
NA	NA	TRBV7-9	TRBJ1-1	TGTGCCAGCAGCTCTGGGAGGATCATGAACACTGAAGCTTTCTTT	CASSSGRIMNTEAFF
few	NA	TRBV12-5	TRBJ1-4	TGTGCTAGTGCCGCAAGTAAACAGGGCTTAAGTGAAAAACTGTTTTTT	CASAASKQGLSEKLFF
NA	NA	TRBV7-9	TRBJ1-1	TGTGCCAGCACCACAGACACCTTGAACACTGAAGCTTTCTTT	CASTTDTLNTEAFF
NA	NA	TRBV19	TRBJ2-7	TGTGCCAGCAGGTCTGGCGGGGCACTCTACGAGCAGTACTTC	CASRSGGALYEQYF
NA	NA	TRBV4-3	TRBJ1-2	TGCGCCAGCAGCCAAGATTCCAGGGATGGCTACACCTTC	CASSQDSRDGYTF
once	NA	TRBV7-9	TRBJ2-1	TGTGCCAGCAGCCCAGGGGCTAGAAGCAATGAGCAGTTCTTC	CASSPGARSNEQFF
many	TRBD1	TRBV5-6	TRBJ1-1	TGTGCCAGCAGCTTTACGACAGGGAACGCTGAAGCTTTCTTT	CASSFTTGNAEAFF
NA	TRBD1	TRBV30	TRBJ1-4	TGTGCCTGGAGTGTACTGGGGACAGCTAATGAAAAACTGTTTTTT	CAWSVLGTANEKLFF
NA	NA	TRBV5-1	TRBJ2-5	TGCGCCAGCAGCTTGGAGGCGGGGTACCAAGAGACCCAGTACTTC	CASSLEAGYQETQYF
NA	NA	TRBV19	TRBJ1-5	TGTGCCGTCCGGGGGAGGGGCAATCAGCCCCAGCATTTT	CAVRGRGNQPQHF
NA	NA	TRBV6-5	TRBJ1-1	TGTGCCAGCACCTTCTCGGGGGCGGGGGGCACTGAAGCTTTCTTT	CASTFSGAGGTEAFF
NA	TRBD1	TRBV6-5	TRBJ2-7	TGTGCCAGCAGTTACGCCGACAGGGCCCCCTACGAGCAGTACTTC	CASSYADRAPYEQYF
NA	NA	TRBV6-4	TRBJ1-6	TGTGCCAGCAGTGACCCTAGCCGGAATTGCTCCTATAATTCACCCCTCCACTTT	CASSDPSRNCSYNSPLHF
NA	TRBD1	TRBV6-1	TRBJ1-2	TGTGCCCGCAGTGGGGGGGGGACAGGGGTCGGCTATGGCTACACCTTC	CARSGGGTGVGYGYTF
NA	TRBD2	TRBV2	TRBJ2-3	TGTGCCAGCAGAGTAGCGGGGGGAAGCACAGATACGCAGTATTTT	CASRVAGGSTDTQYF
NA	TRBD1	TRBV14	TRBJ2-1	TGTGCCAGCAGCCAAGATGTGGGACAGGGGAGGAATGAGCAGTTCTTC	CASSQDVGQGRNEQFF
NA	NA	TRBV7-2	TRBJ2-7	TGTGCCAGCAGCTTAAGGCAGGGATCTAGGCCCTACGAGCAGTACTTC	CASSLRQGSRPYEQYF
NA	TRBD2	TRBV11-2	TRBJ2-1	TGTGCCAGCGGACTAGCGGGGGTCGATGAGCAGTTCTTC	CASGLAGVDEQFF
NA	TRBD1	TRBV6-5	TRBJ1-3	TGTGCCAGCAGCAGACAGGGTAACTCTGGAAACACCATATATTTT	CASSRQGNSGNTIYF